This is a list of T cell receptor beta chains from one sample in a study of vaccination and CD4 T cells after COVID-19. A single record per CDR3 protein comes from TCRdb applying MiXCR to the PCR reads. The sample includes tens of thousands of distinct CDR3 sequences, 67% of them seen just once. These receptors are not linked to any known antigen. The sequenced sample was CD4+ T cells from blood, cultured in vitro, obtained after SARS-CoV-2 vaccination. These receptor sequences come from a human donor who received a COVID-19 vaccine. Each CDR3 is given with its conserved first and last residue. D genes are given only for firm matches. Some rows mark clone size as missing; the rest say once, few, many or name a class of expanded clone.

NA | NA | TRBJ1-4 | TRBV25-1 | TGTGCCAGCAGAGTCCCCCAGGGGACTAATGAAAAACTGTTTTTT | CASRVPQGTNEKLFF
NA | NA | TRBJ1-1 | TRBV14 | TGTGCCAGCAGCCAACTCCGGACGCTCAACACTGAAGCTTTCTTT | CASSQLRTLNTEAFF
NA | NA | TRBJ2-3 | TRBV20-1 | TGCAGTGCCCCGGCGGCTTTCGATACGCAGTATTTT | CSAPAAFDTQYF
NA | NA | TRBJ2-3 | TRBV2 | TGTGCCAGCAGTGACCATCGCTCCACAGATACGCAGTATTTT | CASSDHRSTDTQYF
NA | TRBD1 | TRBJ2-7 | TRBV7-9 | TGTGCCAGCAGCCCTTGGACAGGGCCCTACGAGCAGTACTTC | CASSPWTGPYEQYF
NA | NA | TRBJ2-3 | TRBV12-3/TRBV12-4 | TGTGCCAGCCAACCCCGTGGGGGCTCCACAGATACGCAGTATTTT | CASQPRGGSTDTQYF
few | NA | TRBJ1-2 | TRBV6-1 | TGTGCCAGCAGTCCGGACCTAATTACTAACTATGGCTACACCTTC | CASSPDLITNYGYTF
NA | NA | TRBJ2-1 | TRBV6-1 | TGTGCCCCGAAGAGGGGGTACCATGAGCAGTTCTTC | CAPKRGYHEQFF
NA | NA | TRBJ1-5 | TRBV5-1 | TGCGCCAGCAGCTTCCAGGGAAATCAGCCCCAGCATTTT | CASSFQGNQPQHF
NA | NA | TRBJ1-1 | TRBV2 | TGTGCCAGCACCCAGGAAGGAAACACTGAAGCTTTCTTT | CASTQEGNTEAFF
NA | TRBD1 | TRBJ2-7 | TRBV19 | TGTGCCAGTAGGGTGTCCGGGACAGGGTCCTACTACGAGCAGTACTTC | CASRVSGTGSYYEQYF
few | TRBD1 | TRBJ2-3 | TRBV20-1 | TGCAGTGCTCCCCGGGACAGTAACGCAGATACGCAGTATTTT | CSAPRDSNADTQYF
NA | TRBD2 | TRBJ2-3 | TRBV20-1 | TGCAGTGCTTCAGCGGGGGGGACAGATACGCAGTATTTT | CSASAGGTDTQYF
NA | TRBD1 | TRBJ1-5 | TRBV24-1 | TGTGCCACCAGACAGGGGAGCAATCAGCCCCAGCATTTT | CATRQGSNQPQHF
NA | NA | TRBJ2-7 | TRBV27 | TGTGCCAGCAGTCCGAACCCGACCGGGGAAGGCTCCTACGAGCAGTACTTC | CASSPNPTGEGSYEQYF
NA | NA | TRBJ1-1 | TRBV6-1 | TGTGCCAGCAGCTCTCTGGGGGTGCGAAACACTGAAGCTTTCTTT | CASSSLGVRNTEAFF
NA | NA | TRBJ1-2 | TRBV24-1 | TGTGCCACCTGGTCCCGGGGCTACACCTTC | CATWSRGYTF
NA | TRBD1 | TRBJ1-1 | TRBV19 | TGTGCCAGTAGTATAATCCGGAGCGGGACAGGGATGAACACTGAAGCTTTCTTT | CASSIIRSGTGMNTEAFF
NA | NA | TRBJ2-7 | TRBV18 | TGTGCCAGCTCACCAATGGGCCGAGGGGGGCCGAACGAGCAGTACTTC | CASSPMGRGGPNEQYF
NA | NA | TRBJ2-7 | TRBV6-1 | TGTGCCAGCCGTAGGTCGAACCCCTACGAGCAGTACTTC | CASRRSNPYEQYF
few | TRBD1 | TRBJ1-5 | TRBV20-1 | TGCAGTGCTAGCCGACAGGGGGCGCCCCAGCATTTT | CSASRQGAPQHF
NA | NA | TRBJ1-5 | TRBV24-1 | TGTGCCACCAGTGATGTGGGGCCCAGTTCGGAGCCCCAGCATTTT | CATSDVGPSSEPQHF
NA | NA | TRBJ2-2 | TRBV6-1 | TGTGCCAGCATGATTCCGGGCCGAGGAGGCGCCCGGGAGCTGTTTTTT | CASMIPGRGGARELFF
NA | NA | TRBJ1-2 | TRBV25-1 | TGTGCCAGCAGTACAGGGTTTAACTATGGCTACACCTTC | CASSTGFNYGYTF
few | NA | TRBJ2-5 | TRBV6-2/TRBV6-3 | TGTGCCAGCAGTTGGGCCGGGGCAGAGACCCAGTACTTC | CASSWAGAETQYF
once | NA | TRBJ1-1 | TRBV7-9 | TGTGCCAGCAGCTTTGGCGAGGGGACTGAAGCTTTCTTT | CASSFGEGTEAFF
NA | NA | TRBJ1-2 | TRBV14 | TGTGCCAGCAGCCAAGATGGGGGGGGGCATGGCTACACCTTC | CASSQDGGGHGYTF
NA | NA | TRBJ1-2 | TRBV2 | TGTGCCAGCAATCGAAGCTTTTGGGACAAGAATAACTATGGCTACACCTTC | CASNRSFWDKNNYGYTF
NA | TRBD1 | TRBJ2-1 | TRBV24-1 | TGTGCCACCTTAACGGGACAGGGATCCTCCTTGGGCAATGAGCAGTTCTTC | CATLTGQGSSLGNEQFF
few | TRBD1 | TRBJ1-2 | TRBV20-1 | TGCAGTGCTAGGGGGGAACAGGGGGGCTATGGCTACACCTTC | CSARGEQGGYGYTF
once | TRBD2 | TRBJ2-3 | TRBV14 | TGTGCCAGCAGCCTACTAGCGGGGGGGATCACAGATACGCAGTATTTT | CASSLLAGGITDTQYF
NA | TRBD2 | TRBJ2-5 | TRBV11-3 | TGTGCCAGCAGCCTCGGAGCGGGGGCTTTTGGAGAGACCCAGTACTTC | CASSLGAGAFGETQYF
once | TRBD1 | TRBJ1-5 | TRBV6-1 | TGTGCCAGCAGGGAGAGGGGGCTAGGTCAGCCCCAGCATTTT | CASRERGLGQPQHF
NA | TRBD1 | TRBJ2-2 | TRBV15 | TGTGCCACCAGCAGGGGACAGGGGGTGAACGGGGAGCTGTTTTTT | CATSRGQGVNGELFF
NA | NA | TRBJ1-1 | TRBV19 | TGTGCCAGTAGTATCACGAGGAACACTGAAGCTTTCTTT | CASSITRNTEAFF
NA | TRBD1 | TRBJ1-1 | TRBV6-1 | TGTGCCAGCAGCGCCTGGACAGGGGGGAACACTGAAGCTTTCTTT | CASSAWTGGNTEAFF
NA | TRBD2 | TRBJ2-3 | TRBV2 | TGTGCCAGCAGTCCGGGACTAGCGGTTGTTAGCACAGATACGCAGTATTTT | CASSPGLAVVSTDTQYF
few | TRBD2 | TRBJ2-3 | TRBV7-2 | TGTGCCAGCAGCCAAAGCGGGGGGGCATCAGATACGCAGTATTTT | CASSQSGGASDTQYF
NA | NA | TRBJ1-5 | TRBV20-1 | TGCAGTGCTCGACCTGGGGGGAATCAGCCCCAGCATTTT | CSARPGGNQPQHF
NA | TRBD2 | TRBJ2-1 | TRBV2 | TGTGCCAGCAGTGAAGCGCGGGGCGGGGGGGTATTC | CASSEARGGGVF
NA | NA | TRBJ2-3 | TRBV20-1 | TGCAGTGCTAGTAACGAGGGAATGACAGATACGCAGTATTTT | CSASNEGMTDTQYF
NA | NA | TRBJ1-2 | TRBV6-1 | TGTGCCAGCAGTCCCCCCGGCTGGGCCTATGGCTACACCTTC | CASSPPGWAYGYTF
few | TRBD2 | TRBJ2-3 | TRBV20-1 | TGCAGTGCTAGAGACGGCGTAATAGCGGGGGCCACCACAGATACGCAGTATTTT | CSARDGVIAGATTDTQYF